This is a list of T cell receptor beta chains from one sample in a study of CD4 and CD8 cells across lung adenocarcinoma regions. TCRdb fed the PCR reads into MiXCR, producing one record per CDR3 protein. The sample holds some 10,000 distinct CDR3 sequences; approximately 50% are singletons and the top ten take 30% to 40%. The sequenced sample was CD8+ T cells from the margin of a lung tumor. These receptors all stem from a male donor with lung adenocarcinoma. The CD4 and CD8 labels of this study may be unreliable. Both conserved end residues are part of each CDR3. A D gene is named only where the DNA matches it firmly. Not every row has a clone size; where given, it reads once, few, many or a size class.

J gene: TRBJ2-6
V gene: TRBV6-1
clone size: NA
D gene: TRBD1
CDR3 protein: CASSDRDRVSGAYVLTF
CDR3 DNA: TGTGCCAGCAGTGACCGGGACAGGGTTTCGGGGGCCTACGTCCTGACTTTC

J gene: TRBJ2-3
V gene: TRBV12-3/TRBV12-4
clone size: NA
D gene: TRBD2
CDR3 protein: CASSTGLAGGTADTQYF
CDR3 DNA: TGTGCCAGCAGTACGGGACTAGCGGGGGGGACGGCAGATACGCAGTATTTT

J gene: TRBJ1-1
V gene: TRBV28
clone size: NA
D gene: NA
CDR3 protein: CASRRYTEAFF
CDR3 DNA: TGTGCCAGCCGTAGGTACACTGAAGCTTTCTTT

J gene: TRBJ2-3
V gene: TRBV6-5
clone size: NA
D gene: TRBD2
CDR3 protein: CASSYGRGPSKNMQYF
CDR3 DNA: TGTGCCAGCAGTTACGGGAGGGGACCGAGCAAAAACATGCAGTATTTT

J gene: TRBJ2-3
V gene: TRBV11-1
clone size: NA
D gene: TRBD2
CDR3 protein: CASSPRGVSRRTDTQYF
CDR3 DNA: TGTGCCAGCAGCCCCCGGGGGGTGTCCAGACGAACAGATACGCAGTATTTT

J gene: TRBJ1-5
V gene: TRBV27
clone size: few
D gene: NA
CDR3 protein: CASSPNQPQHF
CDR3 DNA: TGTGCCAGCAGCCCAAATCAGCCCCAGCATTTT

J gene: TRBJ1-3
V gene: TRBV28
clone size: NA
D gene: TRBD1
CDR3 protein: CASRNQGASSGNTIYF
CDR3 DNA: TGTGCCAGCAGAAATCAGGGGGCCAGCTCTGGAAACACCATATATTTT

J gene: TRBJ2-5
V gene: TRBV12-3/TRBV12-4
clone size: medium-sized
D gene: NA
CDR3 protein: CASSSNGEGTQYF
CDR3 DNA: TGTGCCAGCAGTTCTAATGGGGAAGGGACCCAGTACTTC

J gene: TRBJ2-6
V gene: TRBV12-3/TRBV12-4
clone size: few
D gene: NA
CDR3 protein: CASSLVGANVLTF
CDR3 DNA: TGTGCCAGCAGTTTAGTTGGGGCCAACGTCCTGACTTTC

J gene: TRBJ2-7
V gene: TRBV6-5
clone size: medium-sized
D gene: TRBD1
CDR3 protein: CASSYRTGGGEQYF
CDR3 DNA: TGTGCCAGCAGTTACAGGACAGGGGGAGGCGAGCAGTACTTC

J gene: TRBJ2-3
V gene: TRBV27
clone size: medium-sized
D gene: NA
CDR3 protein: CASRKPSTDTQYF
CDR3 DNA: TGTGCCAGCAGGAAACCGAGCACAGATACGCAGTATTTT

J gene: TRBJ2-6
V gene: TRBV6-5
clone size: large
D gene: NA
CDR3 protein: CASRAQVSGANVLTF
CDR3 DNA: TGTGCCAGCAGAGCACAGGTTTCTGGGGCCAACGTCCTGACTTTC

J gene: TRBJ2-7
V gene: TRBV6-1
clone size: medium-sized
D gene: NA
CDR3 protein: CASSERWMSYEQYF
CDR3 DNA: TGTGCCAGCAGTGAACGATGGATGTCCTACGAGCAGTACTTC